What follows is one T cell receptor beta chain and its context. What it recognizes is unknown. Isolation recovered at least 6 million PBMCs from every sample. V was trimmed by 6 bases and J by 2 bases, leaving 16 bases between them. The CDR3 length is 15 residues. From germline, CDR1 is SGHKS and CDR2 YYEKEE (reference sequence). The sample is drawn from a study of blood T cells in healthy people across ages. Sample-barcoded 5' priming and a J-beta primer mix drove a second PCR of about 6 to 12 cycles. Each single sample gave us at least 2.5 million CDR3-containing paired-end reads. TCRdb reprocessed the 5' RACE reads via MiXCR and lists one record per CDR3 protein. The repertoire holds around 1,900,000 distinct CDR3 sequences, with roughly two fifths as singletons. Notes on the study in general: Long-lived donors carried more naive CD4+ cells and greater diversity than aged donors.

This rearrangement joins TRBV5-5 to TRBJ2-3, with D uncertain. The TCR was taken from a human donor in good health. Sequencing used blood. The CDR3 coding sequence is TGTGCCAGCACCCGGACCTTAGTAAACACAGATACGCAGTATTTT. It translates to CASTRTLVNTDTQYF.